Listed here is a single T cell receptor (beta chain). No antigen is known for it. These data are taken from a study of OX40 agonist ivuxolimab in advanced cancers. The overall study: Three patients, one with hepatocellular carcinoma and two with cutaneous melanoma, achieved partial responses. Points from the study as a whole: CD8+ T cells averaged more expanded clones than CD4+.

With V trimmed by 7 bases and J by 6 bases, 7 bases remained unmatched. This CDR3 has 13 residues. Germline V lookup: CDR1 LGHNT, CDR2 FRNRAP. Patients were ruled out by autoimmune disease history or systemic immunosuppression. The data were produced by immunoSEQ multiplex PCR, yet TCRdb's version contains in-frame clones alone and is incomplete. In the table there are 75,000 to 100,000 clones, about 84% of which are singletons. This chain joins TRBV12-5 and TRBJ2-7; 9 positions match TRBD2. The source is an adult with an advanced solid tumor such as melanoma, head and neck, liver or kidney cancer. The input for sequencing was CD4+ or CD8+ T cells sorted from blood, taken in a trial of the OX40 agonist ivuxolimab. The CDR3 region is CASVSGRSTEQYF. For the CDR3, the DNA is TGTGCTAGTGTCAGCGGGAGGTCTACCGAGCAGTACTTC.